This TCR beta chain was identified during a study of regulatory T cells in long-lasting Graves disease. Looking at the study overall: Positive TSH receptor antibodies alongside over 5 years of antithyroid drugs were what marked Graves' disease as persistent.

In building TCR beta libraries, iRepertoire HTBI primers were used together with Arm-PCR of CDR3 regions. Authors' processing steps: Identified segments across samples numbered some 62 TRBV and more than 12 TRBJ. TCRdb redid the calling of the multiplex PCR reads with MiXCR, one entry per CDR3 protein. These V and J calls derive from TCRdb rather than the authors' analysis. The data contain roughly 500,000 distinct CDR3 sequences, roughly a fifth of them singletons. Points from the study as a whole: Persistent disease preferred TRBV28, TRBJ1-2 and TRBJ2-5; new disease, TRBV20-1 and TRBJ2-1.

The CDR3 spans 15 residues. The V gene lost 3 bases and the J gene lost 1 base, with 12 bases spanning the gap. CDR1 and CDR2 (germline): PRHDT, FYEKMQ (reference sequence). This clonotype appeared a few times. Its antigen is unknown. Time point: persistent/refractory GD, antithyroid drugs over 5 years with positive TRAb. Researchers made the TCR library from RNA that was extracted from PBMCs. This receptor was obtained from a female donor with Graves disease. V is TRBV13 and J is TRBJ1-1; D gene ambiguous. The input for sequencing was peripheral blood mononuclear cells (PBMCs), taken when the disease was refractory, from a patient treated with antithyroid drugs. CDR3 protein: CASSFLTVSNTEAFF. In DNA, the CDR3 is TGTGCCAGCAGCTTTTTGACGGTATCGAACACTGAAGCTTTCTTT.